These 4 T cell receptor beta chains were sequenced from one sample in a study of blood T cells in healthy people across ages. Using a J-beta primer mix together with a sample-barcoded 5' primer, a second PCR was run for about 6 to 11 cycles. TCRdb used MiXCR to reprocess the 5' RACE reads, holding one entry per CDR3 protein. The profile covers around 850,000 distinct CDR3 sequences, with about 36% appearing a single time and 10% to 15% taken by the ten largest. Sample: blood. Receptors were obtained from a man in his late teens or twenties in good health.

Regarding this clonotype: A clone one base away is much larger, so this may be a read error. CDR3 nucleotides: TGTGCCAGCAGGGCCGGGACTCCCTCCTGCGAGCAGTACTTC. Its protein product is CASRAGTPSCEQYF. This chain uses TRBV12-3 or TRBV12-4 with TRBJ2-4; a possible D gene is TRBD2 (6 bases). The J call is in doubt because the DNA end fits TRBJ2-7 better. This CDR3 has 14 residues.

In its sample, this clonotype was seen a few times. CDR3 sequence (DNA): TGTGCCAGCAACCATGGTGGGGGGACATACAATGAGCAGTTCTTC. It is translated as CASNHGGGTYNEQFF. The chain carries TRBV5-6 and TRBJ2-1; D may be TRBD1 or TRBD2 (6 bases each). The CDR3 runs 15 residues. The germline CDR1 and CDR2 sequences are SGHDT and YYEEEE. V dropped 6 bases and J dropped 4 bases, with 17 bases sitting between them.

This chain links TRBV20-1 with TRBJ2-7, with D unresolved. This CDR3 contains 11 residues. Germline CDR1 and CDR2: DFQATT and SNEGSKA (reference sequence). V lost 3 bases, J lost 3 bases, and 6 bases lay in between. The CDR3 DNA reads TGCAGTGCTAGTAATGACTACGAGCAGTACTTC. The encoded protein is CSASNDYEQYF.

This clonotype was detected many times. The gene calls are TRBV3-1 and TRBJ2-6; D call uncertain. There are 14 residues in the CDR3. With 9 bases removed from V and 1 base from J, the gap between germline ends came to 10 bases. The germline V gene encodes CDR1 LGHDT and CDR2 YNNKEL (reference sequence). This CDR3 is CASRSTSGANVLTF. In DNA form, the CDR3 reads TGTGCCAGTAGGAGCACATCTGGGGCCAACGTCCTGACTTTC.